The TCR beta chain described here comes from a study of blood T cells in healthy people across ages. For the study at large: Capture via template switching afforded approximately one barcoded beta molecule per two T cells.

The ends were cut back, 0 bases at V and 2 bases at J, with 8 bases in the middle. CDR3 length: 15 amino acids. Per the germline V gene, CDR1 is SGHRS and CDR2 is YFSETQ. A second PCR of roughly 7 to 11 cycles used a sample-barcoded 5' primer and a J-beta primer mix. TCRdb called the 5' RACE reads again in MiXCR, with one record for every CDR3 protein. Among approximately 780,000 distinct CDR3 sequences listed, 20% to 30% were seen once. The same data also went into a second study, on T cells of mothers and their children. As reported in that work: It was related mother-child pairs that showed slightly higher overlap than unrelated pairs, without reaching significance.

Sequencing used blood. The chain employs TRBV5-1 and TRBJ2-2; D gene ambiguous. The TCR originated in a boy younger than 18 in good health. CDR3 loop: CASSLAARNTGELFF. CDR3 coding DNA: TGCGCCAGCAGCTTGGCTGCTAGAAACACCGGGGAGCTGTTTTTT. Full variable domain (rest looked up from reference TRBV5-1 and TRBJ2-2): KAGVTQTPRYLIKTRGQQVTLSCSPISGHRSVSWYQQTPGQGLQFLFEYFSETQRNKGNFPGRFSGRQFSNSRSEMNVSTLELGDSALYLCASSLAARNTGELFFGEGSRLTVL.